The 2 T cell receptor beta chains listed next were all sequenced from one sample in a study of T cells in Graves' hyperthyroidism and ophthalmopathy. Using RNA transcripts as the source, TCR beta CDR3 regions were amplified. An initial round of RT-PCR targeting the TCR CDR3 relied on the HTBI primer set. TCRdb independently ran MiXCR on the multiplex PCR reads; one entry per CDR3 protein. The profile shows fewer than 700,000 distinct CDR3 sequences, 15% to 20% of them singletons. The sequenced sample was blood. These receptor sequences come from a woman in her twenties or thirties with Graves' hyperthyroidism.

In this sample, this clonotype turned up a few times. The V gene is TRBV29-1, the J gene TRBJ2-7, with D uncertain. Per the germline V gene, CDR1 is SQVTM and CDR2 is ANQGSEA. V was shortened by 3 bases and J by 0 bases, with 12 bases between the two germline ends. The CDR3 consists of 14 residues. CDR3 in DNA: TGCAGCGTTGATGGCCTGGGAAGCTCCTACGAGCAGTACTTC. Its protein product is CSVDGLGSSYEQYF.

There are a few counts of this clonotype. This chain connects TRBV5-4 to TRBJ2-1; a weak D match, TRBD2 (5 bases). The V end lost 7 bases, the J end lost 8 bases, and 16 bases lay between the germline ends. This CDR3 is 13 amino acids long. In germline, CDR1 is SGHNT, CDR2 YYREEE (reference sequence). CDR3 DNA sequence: TGTGCCAGCCGAAACGGGAACTGGGATGAGCAGTTCTTC. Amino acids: CASRNGNWDEQFF.